The clone carrying this T cell receptor (beta chain) was picked up a small number of times. These data are taken from a study of blood T cell repertoires in COVID-19. Study-wide background: The United States, Italy and Spain provided the acute and convalescent COVID-19 samples.

This CDR3 comprises 20 residues. With 3 bases clipped from V and 6 bases from J, the junction kept 25 bases outside the gene matches. Germline V gives CDR1 SGHRS, CDR2 YFSETQ. Source study methods: Amplification from reference gene primers served as the basis for estimated nucleated cell counts. The table came from immunoSEQ multiplex PCR; TCRdb's copy has only in-frame clones and leaves some out. Clonal size and the V and J genes are those of that table, whereas D and trimming came from the DNA. The sample includes about 200,000 clones, roughly 75% of them seen just once. The sequencing sample was made of peripheral blood. The receptor was isolated from a woman in her seventies with acute or convalescent COVID-19. The genes are TRBV5-1 and TRBJ2-7, with 9 bases lining up with TRBD2. As DNA, the CDR3 is TGCGCCAGCAGCTCCGGACAGACTACCTCTTTAGCGGGAGCTCCTGTCGAGCAGTACTTC. This codes for CASSSGQTTSLAGAPVEQYF.